The 24 T cell receptor beta chains below all came from one sample that was sequenced in a study of blood T cell repertoires in COVID-19. The repertoire was sequenced with immunoSEQ multiplex PCR; TCRdb's copy has only in-frame clones and lacks some. In the table there are some 200,000 clones, roughly 81% of which are singletons. Sequenced sample: peripheral blood. Receptor source: an elderly woman with COVID-19, enrolled during active disease.

CDR3 nucleotide sequence: TGTGCCATCGGCGGTGGTTCCTACGAGCAGTACTTC. Amino acids: CAIGGGSYEQYF. The V and J genes are TRBV24-1 and TRBJ2-7; D remains unclear. The CDR3 totals 12 residues. Germline V CDR1 and CDR2: KGHDR, SFDVKD. The V gene lost 11 bases and the J gene lost 1 base, with 11 bases spanning the gap.

The chain links TRBV6-2 or TRBV6-3 to TRBJ1-1; D gene unclear. Germline loops: CDR1 MNHEY, CDR2 SVGEGT. There are 13 residues in the CDR3. V was clipped by 4 bases and J by 5 bases, with 11 bases between them. CDR3: CASSWGGRTEAFF. The CDR3 DNA reads TGTGCCAGCAGTTGGGGAGGGAGGACTGAAGCTTTCTTT.

This chain connects TRBV9 to TRBJ1-1, with a possible D match to TRBD1 (5 bases). Germline V gene data show CDR1 as SGDLS and CDR2 as YYNGEE. The CDR3 is made up of 15 amino acids. V was pared by 0 bases and J by 1 base, with 10 bases between. CDR3 nucleotides: TGTGCCAGCAGCGTAGCGGGCAGGGAGAACACTGAAGCTTTCTTT. As protein: CASSVAGRENTEAFF.

This clone has just a few counts. The genes are TRBV5-4 and TRBJ2-7, with D possibly being TRBD2 (6 bases). The CDR3 is 12 amino acids. V gave up 7 bases and J gave up 5 bases, with 13 bases separating them. CDR1 is SGHNT and CDR2 is YYREEE in the germline V gene (reference sequence). The CDR3 DNA reads as TGTGCCAGCCGTGAACGGGGGAACGAGCAGTACTTC. This encodes CASRERGNEQYF.

The V and J genes are TRBV7-9 and TRBJ2-1, with 7 nucleotides matching TRBD2. The CDR3 consists of 15 residues. The trim removed 5 bases at V and 0 bases at J, leaving 4 bases unmatched. Germline V lookup: CDR1 SEHNR, CDR2 FQNEAQ (reference sequence). The CDR3 loop is CASSPSGTSYNEQFF. CDR3 bases: TGTGCCAGCAGCCCAAGCGGGACCTCCTACAATGAGCAGTTCTTC.

V gene TRBV3-1 (or the pseudogene TRBV3-2) combines with J gene TRBJ2-3, with 10 bases fitting TRBD1. CDR3 length: 15 residues. Trimming cost V 4 bases and J 1 base; bases outside gene matches: 2. CDR1 and CDR2 from the germline V gene are LGHDT and YNNKEL (reference sequence). The CDR3 DNA reads TGTGCCAGCAGCCGGGACAGGGGACGCACAGATACGCAGTATTTT. Protein product: CASSRDRGRTDTQYF.

V is TRBV28 and J is TRBJ2-2, with D tentatively TRBD1 (11 bases). Germline-derived CDR1 and CDR2 are MDHEN and SYDVKM. V lost 5 bases, J lost 0 bases, and 31 bases lay in between. The CDR3 spans 22 residues. The CDR3 DNA reads TGTGCCAGCAGTCGGGACAGGGGGTGGGTAGCGGGAGGACCCGCGAACACCGGGGAGCTGTTTTTT. It codes for CASSRDRGWVAGGPANTGELFF.

This clone appeared a single time. The V gene is TRBV28, the J gene TRBJ1-4; maybe TRBD1 (5 bases). This CDR3 is built from 15 residues. The germline CDR1 and CDR2 sequences are MDHEN and SYDVKM. Trimming took off 4 bases at V and 6 bases at J, with 15 bases between the two ends. CDR3 coding DNA: TGTGCCAGCAGTTCCCCATCGGGGGTGTATGAAAAACTGTTTTTT. Residues: CASSSPSGVYEKLFF.

The chain joins TRBV9 to TRBJ2-1; 10 bases line up with TRBD1. The CDR3 spans 16 residues. V shed 3 bases, J shed 8 bases, and the junction held 11 bases outside the gene matches. Germline values: CDR1 SGDLS, CDR2 YYNGEE. The CDR3 spells CASSGDRTGGGDEQFF. The CDR3 nucleotides read TGTGCCAGCAGCGGCGACAGGACAGGGGGTGGCGATGAGCAGTTCTTC.

This chain links TRBV27 with TRBJ1-2; D is undetermined. The CDR3 consists of 14 residues. Trimming pared 6 bases from V and 4 bases from J, leaving 15 bases between. Germline V lookup: CDR1 MNHEY, CDR2 SMNVEV (reference sequence). CDR3 nucleotides: TGTGCCAGCAGCTCCACGAACGGGATCTATGGCTACACCTTC. Protein: CASSSTNGIYGYTF.

The chain has TRBV24-1 and TRBJ2-2; maybe TRBD2 (6 bases). There are 17 residues in the CDR3. The ends were cut back, 4 bases at V and 6 bases at J, with 20 bases in the middle. The germline gives CDR1 KGHDR, CDR2 SFDVKD. The CDR3 DNA is TGTGCCACCAGTGACCGTGGCGGGGTTCGGCCCGCCGGGGAGCTGTTTTTT. Its protein is CATSDRGGVRPAGELFF.

In regard to this clone: Other DNA variants within this sample encode the same CDR3. CDR3 sequence (DNA): TGTGCCAGTAGTTCCACCCAGGGTAGTGGCTACACCTTC. It specifies CASSSTQGSGYTF. J is TRBJ1-2 and V is TRBV19; D may be TRBD1 (5 bases). V lost 5 bases to trimming and J lost 7 bases, with 14 bases between them. This CDR3 comprises 13 residues. The germline CDR1 and CDR2 sequences are LNHDA and SQIVND (reference sequence).

V and J are TRBV6-2 or TRBV6-3 and TRBJ2-1; 12 bases are a match to TRBD2. The CDR3 contains 16 residues. Germline V gene data show CDR1 as MNHEY and CDR2 as SVGEGT. The J segment lost 3 bases and the V segment lost 4 bases, leaving 4 bases of the junction unmatched. The CDR3: CASSWTSGDLYNEQFF. The CDR3 bases are TGTGCCAGCAGTTGGACTAGCGGGGACCTCTACAATGAGCAGTTCTTC.

This chain joins TRBV7-6 and TRBJ1-5, with a possible D match to TRBD1 (6 bases). Trimming stripped 9 bases from V and 4 bases from J, with 22 bases between. CDR3 size: 16 residues. Germline V gives CDR1 SGHVS, CDR2 FNYEAQ. CDR3 protein: CARRQDSWLANQPQHF. The CDR3 nucleotides read TGTGCCAGGCGACAGGACAGTTGGCTTGCTAATCAGCCCCAGCATTTT.

A few counts support this clone. V usage is TRBV2 and J usage is TRBJ2-2; a weak D match, TRBD1 (5 bases). Germline values: CDR1 SNHLY, CDR2 FYNNEI. This CDR3 is built from 14 residues. The V gene lost 1 base and the J gene lost 5 bases, with 8 bases spanning the gap. CDR3 nucleotides: TGTGCCAGCAGTGAAGAGGGGCGGACCGGGGAGCTGTTTTTT. Translated: CASSEEGRTGELFF.

CDR3: CASSLKAGPYNEQFF. As DNA, the CDR3 is TGTGCCAGCAGCCTCAAAGCGGGGCCATACAATGAGCAGTTCTTC. The V call is TRBV11-3, the J call TRBJ2-1; 7 bases are shared with TRBD2. The CDR3 sequence is 15 residues long. CDR1 SGHNT and CDR2 YENEEA come from the germline V gene. V dropped 5 bases and J dropped 4; count of bases not matched to a gene: 8.

The chain employs TRBV6-6 and TRBJ1-5; a possible D gene is TRBD1 (6 bases). The germline gives CDR1 MNHNY, CDR2 SVGAGI (reference sequence). Trimming stripped 5 bases from V and 7 bases from J, with 18 bases between. The CDR3 consists of 15 residues. CDR3 coding DNA: TGTGCCAGCAGTCCCCCGATGCAGGGGATGCAGCCCCAGCATTTT. It specifies CASSPPMQGMQPQHF.

V gene TRBV5-1 combines with J gene TRBJ2-1; D ambiguous. CDR3 length: 12 amino acids. Between the trimmed V and J ends, which lost 3 bases and 5 bases, there was a span of 6 bases. Germline V gene lookup returns CDR1 SGHRS and CDR2 YFSETQ. The CDR3 protein is CASSYNNNEQFF. In DNA, the CDR3 is TGCGCCAGCAGCTACAACAACAATGAGCAGTTCTTC.

J is TRBJ1-2 and V is TRBV4-1, with TRBD1 identical over 9 bases. The CDR3 runs to 18 residues. V lost 3 bases to trimming and J lost 0 bases; unmatched junction nucleotides: 11. Germline V gene data show CDR1 as MGHRA and CDR2 as YSYEKL. The chain's CDR3 is CASSHIPGQGDANYGYTF. CDR3 DNA sequence: TGCGCCAGCAGCCACATACCGGGACAGGGAGATGCTAACTATGGCTACACCTTC.

V and J are TRBV18 and TRBJ2-7; 7 bases agree with TRBD1. The CDR3 is 14 amino acids. In germline, CDR1 is KGHSH, CDR2 LQKENI. Unmatched junction bases numbered 6, after V lost 4 bases and J lost 3 bases. CDR3 residues: CASSLRGTDYEQYF. CDR3 bases: TGTGCCAGCTCACTCAGGGGGACAGACTACGAGCAGTACTTC.

The genes are TRBV30 and TRBJ1-5; TRBD1 matches at 8 bases. With V trimmed by 5 bases and J by 5 bases, 11 bases remained unmatched. Per germline, CDR1 GTSNPN and CDR2 SVGIG (reference sequence). The CDR3 spans 15 residues. The CDR3 region has the DNA TGTGCCTGGCGACCAGGGGGCACAACCGATCAGCCCCAGCATTTT. It yields the protein CAWRPGGTTDQPQHF.

The genes are TRBV2 and TRBJ2-3; D remains ambiguous. Germline CDR1 and CDR2: SNHLY and FYNNEI. This CDR3 spans 15 amino acids. V was trimmed by 7 bases and J by 0 bases, leaving 14 bases between them. This CDR3 is CASTPFEASTDTQYF. In nucleotides, the CDR3 is TGTGCCAGCACTCCCTTTGAGGCTAGCACAGATACGCAGTATTTT.

The chain uses TRBV29-1 and TRBJ1-1, with 9 bases identical to TRBD1. Germline V gene lookup returns CDR1 SQVTM and CDR2 ANQGSEA. After removal of 4 bases from V and 2 bases from J, the junction contained 5 bases not matched to a gene. This CDR3 region has 14 residues. The CDR3 DNA sequence: TGCAGCGTTGGGAGGACAGGGGTAAACACTGAAGCTTTCTTT. This sequence encodes CSVGRTGVNTEAFF.

This chain connects TRBV2 to TRBJ1-2; no definite D call. Germline V lookup: CDR1 SNHLY, CDR2 FYNNEI. Trimming pared 5 bases from V and 2 bases from J, leaving 6 bases between. The CDR3 spans 12 residues. The DNA for the CDR3 is TGTGCCAGCAGTAACTTAAACTATGGCTACACCTTC. Translated: CASSNLNYGYTF.